The entry that follows covers one T cell receptor (beta chain) sequence. Its antigen is not identified. The data were obtained in a study of OX40 agonist ivuxolimab in advanced cancers. Study-level information: Ivuxolimab, which patients received intravenously every 2 weeks, was dosed at 0.01 to 10 mg/kg. Regarding the study as a whole: The work left the antigen specificity of expanded peripheral T cells undetermined.

The assay was immunoSEQ multiplex PCR, and TCRdb's table has in-frame clones only and misses some. This table has around 95,000 clones, approximately 89% appearing once. The V gene lost 0 bases and the J gene lost 4 bases, with 11 bases spanning the gap. Germline-derived CDR1 and CDR2 are GTSNPN and SVGIG (reference sequence). The CDR3 spans 14 residues. This TCR was sampled from an adult with an advanced solid tumor such as melanoma, head and neck, liver or kidney cancer. The material was CD4+ or CD8+ T cells sorted from blood, obtained in a trial of the OX40 agonist ivuxolimab. The V call is TRBV30, the J call TRBJ2-3; the D is unclear. The CDR3 protein is CAWSVGLGSDTQYF. The CDR3 DNA sequence: TGTGCCTGGAGTGTAGGGCTAGGATCAGATACGCAGTATTTT.